Below, 13 T cell receptor beta chains from the same sample are listed, as sequenced in a study of cytotoxic CD8 clonotypes in ibrutinib-treated CLL. The data were produced by immunoSEQ multiplex PCR, yet TCRdb's version contains in-frame clones alone and is incomplete. The data show approximately 340,000 clones, approximately 67% seen once. The sequencing used PBMCs, collected after 36 months of ibrutinib treatment. The receptors stem from a human donor with chronic lymphocytic leukemia.

The rearrangement links TRBV27 to TRBJ2-3; no firm D call. Trimming cost V 3 bases and J 2 bases, with 9 bases left between them. The CDR3 is 14 amino acids. Germline loops: CDR1 MNHEY, CDR2 SMNVEV (reference sequence). The CDR3 loop reads CASSFGGYTDTQYF. CDR3 bases: TGTGCCAGCAGTTTCGGCGGTTACACAGATACGCAGTATTTT.

The CDR3 loop reads CSVELGGADEQYF. The CDR3 bases are TGCAGCGTTGAATTGGGTGGGGCTGACGAGCAGTACTTC. V and J are TRBV29-1 and TRBJ2-7; the D gene is possibly TRBD1 (5 bases). The germline CDR1 and CDR2 sequences are SQVTM and ANQGSEA. Deletions cut 2 bases from V and 5 bases from J, with 13 bases between. This CDR3 contains 13 residues.

The chain recombines TRBV9 with TRBJ2-3, with 7 nucleotides matching TRBD1. Germline V gene data show CDR1 as SGDLS and CDR2 as YYNGEE. V gave up 0 bases and J gave up 1 base; unmatched junction bases: 2. The CDR3 covers 15 residues. The CDR3 coding sequence is TGTGCCAGCAGCGTAGATGGGACAGGCACAGATACGCAGTATTTT. It codes for CASSVDGTGTDTQYF.

V and J are TRBV5-4 and TRBJ2-5, with D hard to call. V was shortened by 4 bases and J by 4 bases, with 8 bases between the two germline ends. CDR3 length: 12 residues. Per germline, CDR1 SGHNT and CDR2 YYREEE (reference sequence). The CDR3 here is CASSLGSETQYF. CDR3 sequence (DNA): TGTGCCAGCAGCCTAGGATCAGAGACCCAGTACTTC.

The rearrangement uses TRBV7-3 and TRBJ2-5; D is ambiguous. Deletions cut 2 bases from V and 2 bases from J, with 12 bases between. The CDR3 extends over 15 amino acids. Germline-derived CDR1 and CDR2 are SGHTA and FQGTGA. CDR3 region: CASSLRHKPQETQYF. As DNA, the CDR3 is TGTGCCAGCAGCTTACGGCACAAGCCACAAGAGACCCAGTACTTC.

The sample holds a few counts of this clone. V usage is TRBV6-4 and J usage is TRBJ2-3; weak D call: TRBD2 (5 bases). V was cut by 4 bases and J by 0 bases, with 17 bases left in between. The CDR3 length is 17 residues. Germline V CDR1 and CDR2: MRHNA, SNTAGT. CDR3 sequence (DNA): TGTGCCAGCAGTGCCTCCGGTCGGGGAATTAGCACAGATACGCAGTATTTT. Translation: CASSASGRGISTDTQYF.

The J gene is TRBJ2-2, the V gene TRBV7-8; 8 nucleotides match TRBD2. CDR1 and CDR2 (germline): SGHVS, FQNEAQ. The trim removed 5 bases at V and 0 bases at J, leaving 2 bases unmatched. The CDR3 has 15 amino acids. Here the CDR3 DNA reads TGTGCCAGCAGCAAGACTAGCGCGAACACCGGGGAGCTGTTTTTT. This codes for CASSKTSANTGELFF.

The V and J genes are TRBV28 and TRBJ2-5; 9 nucleotides align to TRBD1. CDR1 MDHEN and CDR2 SYDVKM come from the germline V gene. The CDR3 is 14 residues long. Losses at the gene ends were 4 bases for V and 2 bases for J; bases not matched to a gene: 2. The CDR3 region is CASSWDRVQETQYF. The CDR3 coding sequence is TGTGCCAGCAGTTGGGACAGGGTTCAAGAGACCCAGTACTTC.

V is TRBV7-9 and J is TRBJ1-1; weak D call: TRBD1 (5 bases). Germline CDR1 SEHNR, CDR2 FQNEAQ (reference sequence). Trimming shortened V by 5 bases and J by 1 base, and 11 bases separated the two germline ends. This CDR3 has 14 residues. The CDR3 region is CASSEWDGNTEAFF. The CDR3 DNA follows: TGTGCCAGCAGCGAGTGGGACGGGAACACTGAAGCTTTCTTT. Variable domain in full (rest from reference TRBV7-9 and TRBJ1-1): DTGVSQNPRHKITKRGQNVTFRCDPISEHNRLYWYRQTLGQGPEFLTYFQNEAQLEKSRLLSDRFSAERPKGSFSTLEIQRTEQGDSAMYLCASSEWDGNTEAFFGQGTRLTVV.

The chain employs TRBV10-1 and TRBJ2-7; D might be TRBD1 or TRBD2, each matching 5 bases. Germline values: CDR1 WNHNN, CDR2 SYGVQD (reference sequence). The CDR3 has 12 residues. V was shortened by 6 bases and J by 5 bases, with 11 bases between the two germline ends. As DNA, the CDR3 is TGCGCCAGCAGCGCTGGGGGTAACGAGCAGTACTTC. As protein: CASSAGGNEQYF.

This chain connects TRBV9 to TRBJ2-2, with a tentative D call TRBD2 (5 bases). CDR3 size: 14 residues. Trimming stripped 0 bases from V and 6 bases from J, with 9 bases between. Germline CDR1 is SGDLS and CDR2 is YYNGEE. The DNA of the CDR3 is TGTGCCAGCAGCGTAGCCACGGAGGCCGGGGAGCTGTTTTTT. Amino acid sequence: CASSVATEAGELFF.

This chain connects TRBV27 to TRBJ2-1; 8 bases are a match to TRBD1. With 5 bases clipped from V and 4 bases from J, the junction kept 7 bases outside the gene matches. CDR3 length: 15 amino acids. Germline CDR1 MNHEY, CDR2 SMNVEV (reference sequence). The chain's CDR3 is CASSTGTGFYNEQFF. CDR3 DNA sequence: TGTGCCAGCAGTACCGGGACAGGATTTTACAATGAGCAGTTCTTC.

This clone was seen more than once but under ten times. The chain has TRBV2 and TRBJ2-7; TRBD2 matches 8 bases. V shed 7 bases, J shed 5 bases, and the junction held 4 bases outside the gene matches. Germline loops: CDR1 SNHLY, CDR2 FYNNEI. There are 12 residues in the CDR3. As DNA, the CDR3 is TGTGCCAGCATCGGGAGGGGACACGAGCAGTACTTC. Translating it yields CASIGRGHEQYF.